Listed below are T cell receptor beta chains from one sample, sequenced in a study of blood T cells in healthy people across ages. TCRdb ran MiXCR on the 5' RACE reads and lists one entry per CDR3 protein. In the table there are 1,100,000 or so distinct CDR3 sequences, roughly 45% of which are singletons. Sequencing was done on a sample of blood. These TCRs come from a woman aged 60-70 years in good health. The CDR3 runs from the conserved cysteine through the conserved F or W. Fields, in order: J gene, D gene, clone size, V gene, CDR3 protein, CDR3 DNA. D genes are given only for firm matches. Only some rows state a clone size, as once, few, many or a class for expanded clones.

>TRBJ2-7|-|many|TRBV5-1
CASSRTGEGEQYF
TGCGCCAGCAGCCGAACAGGGGAGGGCGAGCAGTACTTC
>TRBJ2-3|-|few|TRBV20-1
CSALPAAQQAIKQYF
TGCAGTGCTCTTCCTGCGGCCCAACAGGCGATTAAGCAGTATTTT
>TRBJ2-5|TRBD1|few|TRBV7-8
CASSLDPGTGQETQYF
TGTGCCAGCAGCTTGGACCCCGGGACAGGGCAAGAGACCCAGTACTTC
>TRBJ2-1|-|many|TRBV12-3/TRBV12-4
CASSLSTAWNEQFF
TGTGCCAGCAGTTTATCTACGGCATGGAATGAGCAGTTCTTC
>TRBJ2-3|TRBD2|-|TRBV11-3
CASSLDGRDTQYF
TGTGCCAGCAGCTTAGACGGGAGGGATACGCAGTATTTT
>TRBJ2-3|-|-|TRBV12-5
CASGLSGHTDTQYF
TGTGCTAGTGGACTCAGCGGGCACACAGATACGCAGTATTTT
>TRBJ1-2|-|-|TRBV14
CASSPEGQGANYGYTF
TGTGCCAGCAGCCCCGAGGGCCAGGGAGCTAACTATGGCTACACCTTC
>TRBJ1-2|-|few|TRBV27
CASSWTDYGYTF
TGTGCCAGCAGCTGGACCGACTATGGCTACACCTTC
>TRBJ2-7|-|-|TRBV28
CASSVAQYNEQYF
TGTGCCAGCAGTGTAGCACAGTACAATGAGCAGTACTTC
>TRBJ2-4|-|-|TRBV20-1
CSATPGRKNIQYF
TGCAGTGCGACACCGGGACGGAAAAACATTCAGTACTTC
>TRBJ2-3|-|few|TRBV7-9
CASSLRGGRDADTQYF
TGTGCCAGCAGCTTACGAGGAGGCAGGGACGCAGATACGCAGTATTTT
>TRBJ2-7|-|-|TRBV5-1
CASSGGERITEQYF
TGCGCCAGCTCCGGAGGCGAGAGGATAACCGAGCAGTACTTC
>TRBJ1-6|TRBD1|-|TRBV15
CATSTRQGESPLHF
TGTGCCACCAGCACTAGACAGGGAGAATCACCCCTCCACTTT